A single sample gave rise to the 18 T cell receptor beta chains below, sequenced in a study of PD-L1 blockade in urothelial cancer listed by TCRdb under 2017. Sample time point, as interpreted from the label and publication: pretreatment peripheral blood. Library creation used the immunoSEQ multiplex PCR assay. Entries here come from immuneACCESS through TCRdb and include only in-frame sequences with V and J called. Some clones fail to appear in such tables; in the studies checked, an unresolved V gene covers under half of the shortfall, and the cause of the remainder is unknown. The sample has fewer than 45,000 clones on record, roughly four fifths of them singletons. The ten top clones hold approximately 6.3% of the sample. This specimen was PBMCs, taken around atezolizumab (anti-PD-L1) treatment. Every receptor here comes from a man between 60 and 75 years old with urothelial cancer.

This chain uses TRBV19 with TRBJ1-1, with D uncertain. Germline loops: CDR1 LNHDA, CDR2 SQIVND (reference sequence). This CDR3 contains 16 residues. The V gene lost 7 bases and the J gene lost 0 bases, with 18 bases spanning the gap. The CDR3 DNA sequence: TGTGCCAGTACCATGAGGAGGGAATACATGAACACTGAAGCTTTCTTT. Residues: CASTMRREYMNTEAFF.

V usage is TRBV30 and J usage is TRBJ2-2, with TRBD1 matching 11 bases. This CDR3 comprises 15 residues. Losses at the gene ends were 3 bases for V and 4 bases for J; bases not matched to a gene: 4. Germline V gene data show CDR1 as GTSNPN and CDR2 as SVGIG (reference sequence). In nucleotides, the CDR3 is TGTGCCTGGAGGCGGACAGGGGGCACCACCGGGGAGCTGTTTTTT. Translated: CAWRRTGGTTGELFF.

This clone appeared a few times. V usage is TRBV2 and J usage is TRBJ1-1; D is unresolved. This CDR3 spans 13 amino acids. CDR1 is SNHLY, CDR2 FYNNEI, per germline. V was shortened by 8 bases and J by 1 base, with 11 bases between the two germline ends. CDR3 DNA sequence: TGTGCCAGCTCGCAGGAAGGGAACACTGAAGCTTTCTTT. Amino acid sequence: CASSQEGNTEAFF.

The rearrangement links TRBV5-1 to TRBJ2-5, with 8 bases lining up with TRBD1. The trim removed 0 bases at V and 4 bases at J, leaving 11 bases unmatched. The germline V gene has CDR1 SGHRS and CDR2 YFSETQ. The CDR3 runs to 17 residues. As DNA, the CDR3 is TGCGCCAGCAGCTTGGAGGCTGGCAGGGGGCGAGGAGAGACCCAGTACTTC. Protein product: CASSLEAGRGRGETQYF.

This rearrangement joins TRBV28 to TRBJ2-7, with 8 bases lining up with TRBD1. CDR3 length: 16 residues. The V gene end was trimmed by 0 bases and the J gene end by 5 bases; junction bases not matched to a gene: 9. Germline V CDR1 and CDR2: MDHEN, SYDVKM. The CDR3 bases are TGTGCCAGCAGTTTATGGGGGACAGGTGTAAGGAACGAGCAGTACTTC. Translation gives CASSLWGTGVRNEQYF.

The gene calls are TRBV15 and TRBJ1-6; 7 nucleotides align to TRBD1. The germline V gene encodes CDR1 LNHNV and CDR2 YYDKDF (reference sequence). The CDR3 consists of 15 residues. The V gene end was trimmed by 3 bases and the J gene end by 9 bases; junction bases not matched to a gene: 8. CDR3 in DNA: TGTGCCACCAGCAGCCTCGCAGGGGGGAGTTCACCCCTCCACTTT. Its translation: CATSSLAGGSSPLHF.

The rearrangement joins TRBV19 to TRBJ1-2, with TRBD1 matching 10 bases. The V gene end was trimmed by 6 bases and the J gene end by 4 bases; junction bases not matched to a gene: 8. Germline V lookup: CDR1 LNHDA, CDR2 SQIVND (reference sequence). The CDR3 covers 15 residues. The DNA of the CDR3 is TGTGCCAGTAGCCTCCGGGACAGGGGTGGCTATGGCTACACCTTC. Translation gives CASSLRDRGGYGYTF. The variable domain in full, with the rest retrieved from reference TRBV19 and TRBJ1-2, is DGGITQSPKYLFRKEGQNVTLSCEQNLNHDAMYWYRQDPGQGLRLIYYSQIVNDFQKGDIAEGYSVSREKKESFPLTVTSAQKNPTAFYLCASSLRDRGGYGYTFGSGTRLTVV.

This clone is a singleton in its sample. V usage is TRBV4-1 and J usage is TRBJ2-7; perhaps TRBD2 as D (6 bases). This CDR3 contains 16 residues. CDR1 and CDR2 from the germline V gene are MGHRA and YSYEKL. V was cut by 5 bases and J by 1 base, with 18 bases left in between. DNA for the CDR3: TGCGCCAGCAGCTCCACATCGCTGGGGGGTTCCTACGAGCAGTACTTC. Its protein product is CASSSTSLGGSYEQYF.

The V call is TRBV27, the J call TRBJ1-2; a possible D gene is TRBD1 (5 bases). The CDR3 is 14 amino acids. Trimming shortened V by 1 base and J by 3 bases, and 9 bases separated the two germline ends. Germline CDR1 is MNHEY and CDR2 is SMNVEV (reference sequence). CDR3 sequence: CASSLFAGHYGYTF. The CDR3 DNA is TGTGCCAGCAGTTTATTTGCGGGGCACTATGGCTACACCTTC.

Here the CDR3 reads CASSLLAGGTGELFF. The CDR3 bases are TGTGCCAGCAGCTTGCTAGCGGGGGGCACCGGGGAGCTGTTTTTT. V usage is TRBV5-4 and J usage is TRBJ2-2, with 11 bases matching TRBD2. The CDR3 consists of 15 residues. In germline, CDR1 is SGHNT, CDR2 YYREEE (reference sequence). Trimming cost V 1 base and J 4 bases; bases outside gene matches: 0.

CDR3: CASSPVTPGTYNEQFF. CDR3 nucleotides: TGTGCCAGCTCACCAGTGACGCCGGGGACCTACAATGAGCAGTTCTTC. J is TRBJ2-1 and V is TRBV18; a weak D match, TRBD2 (5 bases). Looked up from germline, CDR1 is KGHSH and CDR2 is LQKENI. The CDR3 has 16 amino acids. V lost 2 bases to trimming and J lost 2 bases, with 13 bases between them. Full variable domain (rest looked up from reference TRBV18 and TRBJ2-1): NAGVMQNPRHLVRRRGQEARLRCSPMKGHSHVYWYRQLPEEGLKFMVYLQKENIIDESGMPKERFSAEFPKEGPSILRIQQVVRGDSAAYFCASSPVTPGTYNEQFFGPGTRLTVL.

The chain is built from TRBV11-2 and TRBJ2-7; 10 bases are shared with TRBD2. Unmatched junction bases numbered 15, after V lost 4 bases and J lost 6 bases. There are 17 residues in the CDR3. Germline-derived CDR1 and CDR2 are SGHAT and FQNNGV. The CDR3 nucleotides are TGTGCCAGCAGCTCCAGCCAAAGGACTAGCGGTTCTTCCGAGCAGTACTTC. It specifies CASSSSQRTSGSSEQYF.

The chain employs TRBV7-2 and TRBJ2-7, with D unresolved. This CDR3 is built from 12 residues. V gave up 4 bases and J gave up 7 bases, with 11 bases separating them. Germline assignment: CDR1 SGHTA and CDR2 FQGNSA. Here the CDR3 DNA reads TGTGCCAGCAGCTCCCCTTTCGGGGAGCAGTACTTC. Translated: CASSSPFGEQYF.

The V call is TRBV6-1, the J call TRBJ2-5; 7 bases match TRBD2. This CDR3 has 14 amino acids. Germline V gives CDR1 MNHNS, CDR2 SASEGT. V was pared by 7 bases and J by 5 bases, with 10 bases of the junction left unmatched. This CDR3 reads CASKRGTTSETQYF. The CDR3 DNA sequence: TGTGCCAGCAAGCGGGGTACGACTTCGGAGACCCAGTACTTC.

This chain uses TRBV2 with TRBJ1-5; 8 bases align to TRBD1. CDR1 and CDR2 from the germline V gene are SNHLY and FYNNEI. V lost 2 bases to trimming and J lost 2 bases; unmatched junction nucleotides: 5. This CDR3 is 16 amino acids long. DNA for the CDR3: TGTGCCAGCAGTGAATCTACGGGACAGGGCAATCAGCCCCAGCATTTT. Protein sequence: CASSESTGQGNQPQHF.

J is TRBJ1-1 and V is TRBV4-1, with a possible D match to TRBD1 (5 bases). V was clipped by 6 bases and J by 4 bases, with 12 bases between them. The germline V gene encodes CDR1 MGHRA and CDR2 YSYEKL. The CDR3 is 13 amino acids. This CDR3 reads CASRSGWGTEAFF. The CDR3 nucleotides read TGCGCCAGCAGATCAGGGTGGGGCACTGAAGCTTTCTTT.

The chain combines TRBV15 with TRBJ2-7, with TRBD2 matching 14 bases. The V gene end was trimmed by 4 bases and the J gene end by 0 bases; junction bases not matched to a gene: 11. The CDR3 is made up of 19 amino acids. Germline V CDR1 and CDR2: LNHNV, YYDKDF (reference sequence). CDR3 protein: CATSTSLGTSGGYSYEQYF. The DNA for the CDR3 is TGTGCCACCAGCACCTCGTTGGGGACTAGCGGGGGTTACTCCTACGAGCAGTACTTC.

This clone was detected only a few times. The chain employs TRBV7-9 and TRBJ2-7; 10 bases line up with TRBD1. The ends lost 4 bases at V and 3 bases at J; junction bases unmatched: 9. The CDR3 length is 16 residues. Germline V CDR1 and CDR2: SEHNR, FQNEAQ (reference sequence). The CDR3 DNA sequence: TGTGCCAGCAGCTCGATCGGACAGGGGGATGACTACGAGCAGTACTTC. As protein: CASSSIGQGDDYEQYF. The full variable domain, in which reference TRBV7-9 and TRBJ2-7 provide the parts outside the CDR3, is DTGVSQNPRHKITKRGQNVTFRCDPISEHNRLYWYRQTLGQGPEFLTYFQNEAQLEKSRLLSDRFSAERPKGSFSTLEIQRTEQGDSAMYLCASSSIGQGDDYEQYFGPGTRLTVT.